This T cell receptor (beta chain) was profiled in a study of T cell responses to AZD1222 COVID-19 vaccine. At the level of the study: Second-dose intervals of approximately 4 or approximately 12 weeks were pooled. Broader study findings: Spike was spanned by vaccine-associated CD4 TCRs, which were dominant at 160-218 and 743-854. Donor demographics were predominantly white British with a female majority; clonal diversity may be underestimated. A reported finding is that nearly half of spike-specific TCRs target unmutated variant regions.

The germline V and J ends were trimmed by 3 bases and 4 bases, with 15 bases remaining between them. CDR3 length equals 15 residues. Germline values: CDR1 LGHDT, CDR2 YNNKEL (reference sequence). Some clones are missing from TCRdb's copy, which holds only in-frame ones; the method was immunoSEQ multiplex PCR. The sample includes 110,000 to 150,000 clones, roughly 90% seen only once; the top ten take about 3%. A word on this clone: Its antigen is still unknown.

Sequencing used peripheral blood, obtained on day 0 of AZD1222 vaccination. The chain employs TRBV3-1 (or the pseudogene TRBV3-2) and TRBJ1-2, with D possibly matching TRBD1 (5 bases). The receptor comes from an adult in good health. DNA of the CDR3: TGTGCCAGCAGCCACCTGGCCCCGGGGCCCTATGGCTACACCTTC. Translation: CASSHLAPGPYGYTF.